Listed here are 10 T cell receptor beta chains from one sample, sequenced in a study of cytomegalovirus exposure and HLA in healthy donors. PCR involved 60 Vbeta and 13 Jbeta primers. Data came from immunoSEQ multiplex PCR; TCRdb stores just in-frame clones and leaves some out. The repertoire holds more than 70,000 clones, with roughly 70% as singletons. The specimen was PBMCs. These TCRs come from a woman in her 50s in good health and CMV-seropositive.

This clone was recorded only once. The CDR3 protein is CASSIRDSSYNEQFF. CDR3 nucleotide sequence: TGCGCCAGCAGCATCCGGGACAGCTCCTACAATGAGCAGTTCTTC. The chain carries TRBV5-1 and TRBJ2-1; 7 bases line up with TRBD1. This CDR3 region has 15 residues. Germline CDR1 SGHRS, CDR2 YFSETQ. V was clipped by 4 bases and J by 0 bases; unmatched bases: 4.

The chain employs TRBV28 and TRBJ2-5; the D gene is possibly TRBD1 (6 bases). CDR3 length: 15 residues. V shed 2 bases and J shed 5 bases, with 15 bases lying between them. Germline V gene data show CDR1 as MDHEN and CDR2 as SYDVKM. As DNA, the CDR3 is TGTGCCAGCAGTTTACCATCAACTGACAGGGAGACCCAGTACTTC. This gives the protein CASSLPSTDRETQYF.

The chain has TRBV7-2 and TRBJ2-3, with TRBD1 identical over 7 bases. CDR3 length equals 16 residues. Germline lookup yields CDR1 SGHTA and CDR2 FQGNSA. V dropped 5 bases and J dropped 3; count of bases not matched to a gene: 11. As DNA, the CDR3 is TGTGCCAGCAGCCCATCTAGCACCAGGGGGACAGATACGCAGTATTTT. Its protein is CASSPSSTRGTDTQYF.

This clone was counted only a few times. V and J are TRBV4-3 and TRBJ2-3; D is ambiguous. Germline values: CDR1 LGHNA, CDR2 YSLEER. CDR3 length: 14 residues. V shed 0 bases and J shed 4 bases, with 8 bases lying between them. The CDR3 protein is CASSQDLSPDTQYF. As DNA, the CDR3 is TGCGCCAGCAGCCAAGATCTGAGTCCAGATACGCAGTATTTT.

This sequence joins TRBV11-2 and TRBJ2-1; D possibly corresponds to TRBD1 (5 bases). This CDR3 has 14 amino acids. Deletions cut 1 base from V and 4 bases from J, with 8 bases between. Germline-derived CDR1 and CDR2 are SGHAT and FQNNGV. CDR3 residues: CASSLAGFYNEQFF. The CDR3, as DNA: TGTGCCAGCAGCTTAGCAGGGTTTTACAATGAGCAGTTCTTC.

V and J are TRBV6-1 and TRBJ1-2; 10 bases line up with TRBD1. Trimming at V came to 6 bases and at J to 9 bases, leaving 13 bases not matched to a gene. The germline CDR1 and CDR2 sequences are MNHNS and SASEGT. The CDR3 runs 15 residues. The CDR3 region is CASSEYRGQGGRYTF. The CDR3 bases are TGTGCCAGCAGCGAGTATCGAGGACAGGGGGGTCGCTACACCTTC.

This chain links TRBV11-2 with TRBJ2-2; 11 nucleotides align to TRBD2. Per germline, CDR1 SGHAT and CDR2 FQNNGV. With 4 bases clipped from V and 3 bases from J, the junction kept 1 base outside the gene matches. This CDR3 comprises 15 residues. The CDR3 region has the DNA TGTGCCAGCAGCTCACTAGCGGGGGACACCGGGGAGCTGTTTTTT. This codes for CASSSLAGDTGELFF.

There are a few counts of this clone. The chain has TRBV18 and TRBJ2-7; D gene uncertain. Germline V lookup: CDR1 KGHSH, CDR2 LQKENI. The CDR3 has 11 amino acids. The germline V and J ends were trimmed by 3 bases and 5 bases, with 5 bases remaining between them. The CDR3 reads CASSPYDEQYF. CDR3 DNA sequence: TGTGCCAGCTCACCGTATGACGAGCAGTACTTC.

The V and J genes are TRBV6-5 and TRBJ1-2; 7 nucleotides agree with TRBD1. Germline trimming cut 4 bases from V and 12 bases from J; bases unmatched to any gene: 5. Germline CDR1 MNHEY, CDR2 SVGAGI. This CDR3 is 11 amino acids long. The CDR3 loop reads CASSFGQVHTF. The CDR3 DNA is TGTGCCAGCAGTTTTGGACAGGTCCACACCTTC.

The chain recombines TRBV27 with TRBJ2-7; D unresolved. CDR3 length: 14 residues. The germline V and J ends were trimmed by 4 bases and 0 bases, with 10 bases remaining between them. Germline V lookup: CDR1 MNHEY, CDR2 SMNVEV (reference sequence). CDR3 region: CASSSGPTSYEQYF. As DNA, the CDR3 is TGTGCCAGCAGTTCGGGTCCTACCTCCTACGAGCAGTACTTC.